The T cell receptor (beta chain) under discussion was sequenced for a study of T cells in Graves' hyperthyroidism and ophthalmopathy. Using RNA transcripts as the source, TCR beta CDR3 regions were amplified. Using the HTBI primer set, a first-round RT-PCR was run on the TCR CDR3. A single record per CDR3 protein comes from TCRdb applying MiXCR to the multiplex PCR reads. The sample has about 380,000 distinct CDR3 sequences, approximately 14% seen once. This clonotype occurred many times. Germline loops: CDR1 KGHSH, CDR2 LQKENI. V lost 3 bases to trimming and J lost 2 bases, with 11 bases between them. This CDR3 has 14 amino acids.

The rearrangement joins TRBV18 to TRBJ2-7; D possibly corresponds to TRBD2 (6 bases). The sequenced sample was blood. This TCR derives from a woman aged 25-40 years with Graves' ophthalmopathy. CDR3 region: CASSPEGWAYEQYF. The CDR3 coding sequence is TGTGCCAGCTCACCGGAGGGGTGGGCCTACGAGCAGTACTTC.